Listed below are T cell receptor beta chains from one sample, sequenced in a study of T cell therapy after organ transplantation. Profiled with immunoSEQ multiplex PCR; TCRdb holds only in-frame clones, not every one. This table holds several thousand clones, roughly 70% found once. Their antigen targets remain unknown. The source material was CD8+ T cells from blood, sampled after autologous CMV-specific T cell therapy. All receptors derive from a human patient who had received a solid organ transplant and had CMV disease. The graft donor may have given rise to some T cells. Both conserved end residues are part of each CDR3. The D gene is left open where the match is weak. The size field is filled for only some rows; it gives once, few, many or a size class.

V: TRBV9; size: .; J: TRBJ1-2; D: TRBD1; DNA: TGTGCCAGCAGCGTAGAGGCGACAGGGCATGGCTACACCTTC; CDR3: CASSVEATGHGYTF
V: TRBV9; size: .; J: TRBJ2-7; D: .; DNA: TGTGCCAGCAGCGCCTCGACAGGCTACGAGCAGTACTTC; CDR3: CASSASTGYEQYF
V: TRBV6-1; size: .; J: TRBJ2-7; D: .; DNA: TGTGCCAGCAGTTCACAAGGTTTTGAGCAGTACTTC; CDR3: CASSSQGFEQYF
V: TRBV4-2; size: .; J: TRBJ2-1; D: TRBD2; DNA: TGTGCCAGCAGCCCTCGTCTGGGACTAGCGGGAGGGTACAATGAGCAGTTCTTC; CDR3: CASSPRLGLAGGYNEQFF
V: TRBV9; size: .; J: TRBJ2-7; D: .; DNA: TGTGCCAGCAGCGCAGGAGACTTCCCCTCCTACGAGCAGTACTTC; CDR3: CASSAGDFPSYEQYF
V: TRBV5-5; size: .; J: TRBJ2-7; D: .; DNA: TGTGCCAGCAGCTTGCAGGGCGAGCAGTACTTC; CDR3: CASSLQGEQYF
V: TRBV6-4; size: .; J: TRBJ2-5; D: TRBD1; DNA: TGTGCCAGCAGTGAAGGGACAGGGGGCCAAGAGACCCAGTACTTC; CDR3: CASSEGTGGQETQYF
V: TRBV9; size: .; J: TRBJ2-4; D: .; DNA: TGTGCCAGCAGCGCCGTTGGGGGGCTTAATTCCAAAAACATTCAGTACTTC; CDR3: CASSAVGGLNSKNIQYF
V: TRBV28; size: .; J: TRBJ2-3; D: TRBD2; DNA: TGTGCCACCAAGGACGAGCGGGAGACAGATACGCAGTATTTT; CDR3: CATKDERETDTQYF
V: TRBV7-2; size: .; J: TRBJ2-1; D: TRBD2; DNA: TGCGCCAGCAGCCAACGTAGCGGGAGGGGTGAGCAGTTCTTC; CDR3: CASSQRSGRGEQFF
V: TRBV27; size: .; J: TRBJ2-7; D: .; DNA: TGTGCCAGCAGCCCCGGGGCCGTATCCTACGAGCAGTACTTC; CDR3: CASSPGAVSYEQYF
V: TRBV14; size: .; J: TRBJ2-1; D: .; DNA: TGTGCCAGCAGCCATCGGGCGGGACTCAATGAGCAGTTCTTC; CDR3: CASSHRAGLNEQFF
V: TRBV5-1; size: .; J: TRBJ2-7; D: TRBD1; DNA: TGCGCCAGCAGCTGGGGACAGGGGGTTAGGTCCTACGAGCAGTACTTC; CDR3: CASSWGQGVRSYEQYF
V: TRBV27; size: .; J: TRBJ2-1; D: TRBD2; DNA: TGTGCCAGCAGTTCGTTAGCGGGAGACAATGAGCAGTTCTTC; CDR3: CASSSLAGDNEQFF
V: TRBV6-5; size: .; J: TRBJ1-1; D: .; DNA: TGTGCCAGCAGTTACTCGGGGACATACATGAACACTGAAGCTTTCTTT; CDR3: CASSYSGTYMNTEAFF
V: TRBV5-6; size: .; J: TRBJ2-7; D: .; DNA: TGTGCCAGCAGCTTAGTCCTAGGGGCCTACGAGCAGTACTTC; CDR3: CASSLVLGAYEQYF
V: TRBV6-5; size: .; J: TRBJ2-7; D: .; DNA: TGTGCCAGCAGTTACGTCGGGTCCCCCTACGAGCAGTACTTC; CDR3: CASSYVGSPYEQYF
V: TRBV4-3; size: .; J: TRBJ2-7; D: .; DNA: TGCGCCAGCAGCCAAGATAGTGTCTCCTACGAGCAGTACTTC; CDR3: CASSQDSVSYEQYF
V: TRBV7-7; size: .; J: TRBJ2-7; D: .; DNA: TGTGCCAGCAGCTTAGCTCCGGGAGTAAGTGGCGAGCAGTACTTC; CDR3: CASSLAPGVSGEQYF
V: TRBV6-6; size: .; J: TRBJ2-3; D: TRBD2; DNA: TGTGCCAGCAGACGGACTAGCGGGGGAAGCACAGATACGCAGTATTTT; CDR3: CASRRTSGGSTDTQYF
V: TRBV4-3; size: .; J: TRBJ1-1; D: TRBD1; DNA: TGCGCCAGCAGCCAAGATCACTCTGACAGGGCGGGTGAAGCTTTCTTT; CDR3: CASSQDHSDRAGEAFF
V: TRBV11-2; size: .; J: TRBJ2-1; D: .; DNA: TGTGCCAGCAGCTCGGACGGCACCCACTACAATGAGCAGTTCTTC; CDR3: CASSSDGTHYNEQFF
V: TRBV9; size: few; J: TRBJ2-7; D: TRBD1; DNA: TGTGCCAGCAGCGCAGGGACAGGTTATACCTACGAGCAGTACTTC; CDR3: CASSAGTGYTYEQYF
V: TRBV27; size: .; J: TRBJ1-1; D: .; DNA: TGTGCCAGCCGGAACTGGGGTCCCACTGAAGCTTTCTTT; CDR3: CASRNWGPTEAFF
V: TRBV7-9; size: large; J: TRBJ2-7; D: .; DNA: TGTGCCAGCAGCCCGACAGGTGAATCCTACGAGCAGTACTTC; CDR3: CASSPTGESYEQYF
V: TRBV4-2; size: few; J: TRBJ2-7; D: TRBD1; DNA: TGTGCCAGCAGCCAAGGGCAGGGGGAATACGAGCAGTACTTC; CDR3: CASSQGQGEYEQYF
V: TRBV27; size: few; J: TRBJ1-1; D: .; DNA: TGTGCCAGCAAAGTAGGGACGGGCGGAGCTTTCTTT; CDR3: CASKVGTGGAFF
V: TRBV9; size: few; J: TRBJ1-2; D: .; DNA: TGTGCCAGCAGCTACCCTAACTATGGCTACACCTTC; CDR3: CASSYPNYGYTF
V: TRBV7-8; size: .; J: TRBJ2-6; D: .; DNA: TGTGCCAGCAGCGTGCCTGACGGATCTGGGGCCAACGTCCTGACTTTC; CDR3: CASSVPDGSGANVLTF
V: TRBV7-7; size: .; J: TRBJ2-5; D: .; DNA: TGTGCTAGCCGAAAAGAAGTTGGGGTTGGAGAGACCCAGTACTTC; CDR3: CASRKEVGVGETQYF
V: TRBV7-9; size: .; J: TRBJ1-1; D: .; DNA: TGTGCCAGCAGCTTCGAGGCTACTGAAGCTTTCTTT; CDR3: CASSFEATEAFF
V: TRBV27; size: .; J: TRBJ1-2; D: .; DNA: TGTGCCAGCAGTTTATCGCCGAAGGGCAGGTGGTCTAACTATGGCTACACCTTC; CDR3: CASSLSPKGRWSNYGYTF
V: TRBV5-1; size: .; J: TRBJ2-2; D: .; DNA: TGCGCCAGCAGCCCGGTTAGCGCGAACACCGGGGAGCTGTTTTTT; CDR3: CASSPVSANTGELFF
V: TRBV28; size: .; J: TRBJ2-3; D: TRBD1; DNA: TGTGCCAGCAGTCCGACCGACGACAGGGGCCCAGCAAATACGCAGTATTTT; CDR3: CASSPTDDRGPANTQYF
V: TRBV28; size: medium-sized; J: TRBJ2-1; D: TRBD2; DNA: TGTGCCAGCAATCCGAGTAGCGGGGACTCCTACAATGAGCAGTTCTTC; CDR3: CASNPSSGDSYNEQFF
V: TRBV28; size: .; J: TRBJ2-7; D: TRBD2; DNA: TGTGCCAGCAGCCCGTTGGGCAGGGAGGGCGAGCAGTACTTC; CDR3: CASSPLGREGEQYF
V: TRBV15; size: .; J: TRBJ1-2; D: TRBD1; DNA: TGTGCCACCAGCAGTGACAGGGGTGGGCGAACCCTACCTTATGGCTACACCTTC; CDR3: CATSSDRGGRTLPYGYTF
V: TRBV11-2; size: .; J: TRBJ1-2; D: .; DNA: TGTGCAAGTCGAATTAATAGGAGTGGCTACACCTTC; CDR3: CASRINRSGYTF
V: TRBV5-6; size: few; J: TRBJ2-1; D: .; DNA: TGTGCCAGCAGCTTGGTCGCATCCCATGAGCAGTTCTTC; CDR3: CASSLVASHEQFF
V: TRBV9; size: .; J: TRBJ2-1; D: .; DNA: TGTGCCAGCAGCGTAGACGGTAGGGAGCAGTTCTTC; CDR3: CASSVDGREQFF
V: TRBV7-8; size: .; J: TRBJ1-1; D: TRBD1; DNA: TGTGCCAGCAGCTTACGAGGACAGGGGTCCCCGGTGGCTTTCTTT; CDR3: CASSLRGQGSPVAFF
V: TRBV21-1; size: .; J: TRBJ2-5; D: .; DNA: TGTGCCAGCAGACCACTAGCGGGAGACCAAGAGACCCAGTACTTC; CDR3: CASRPLAGDQETQYF
V: TRBV10-1; size: .; J: TRBJ1-5; D: .; DNA: TGCTCTAAAAATATCCCTAGACTTGATCAGCCCCAGCATTTT; CDR3: CSKNIPRLDQPQHF
V: TRBV28; size: .; J: TRBJ1-5; D: .; DNA: TGTGCCAGCAGTAGGCAGGGCGCCAGCAATCAGCCCCAGCATTTT; CDR3: CASSRQGASNQPQHF
V: TRBV15; size: .; J: TRBJ2-2; D: .; DNA: TGTGCCACCGAGCAGTTGGCCGGGGAGCTGTTTTTT; CDR3: CATEQLAGELFF
V: TRBV5-6; size: .; J: TRBJ2-3; D: .; DNA: TGTGCCAGCAGCCCCCGGGCTCCGGGCACAGATACGCAGTATTTT; CDR3: CASSPRAPGTDTQYF
V: TRBV4-1; size: few; J: TRBJ1-2; D: .; DNA: TGCGCCAGCAGCCCTGAAAGGACAGATGGCTACACCTTC; CDR3: CASSPERTDGYTF
V: TRBV9; size: .; J: TRBJ2-5; D: .; DNA: TGTGCCAGCAGCGCCGAGGGAGGAGGGACACTCCAAGAGACCCAGTACTTC; CDR3: CASSAEGGGTLQETQYF
V: TRBV11-2; size: .; J: TRBJ2-7; D: .; DNA: TGTGCCAGCAGCTCCCCGGGACAAGCCTACGAGCAGTACTTC; CDR3: CASSSPGQAYEQYF
V: TRBV10-3; size: once; J: TRBJ2-3; D: .; DNA: TGTGCCATCAGTGAGTTAGAGAGTAGTTCGGCCACAGATACGCAGTATTTT; CDR3: CAISELESSSATDTQYF
V: TRBV6-1; size: .; J: TRBJ2-2; D: TRBD2; DNA: TGTGCCAGCAGTGAGTTTGTGGGAGGGCCGGGCACCGGGGAGCTGTTTTTT; CDR3: CASSEFVGGPGTGELFF
V: TRBV10-1; size: few; J: TRBJ1-5; D: .; DNA: TGCGCCAGCAGTGAGGAGACAACGAATTGGATGGCGTTTATTCGCAATCAGCCCCAGCATTTT; CDR3: CASSEETTNWMAFIRNQPQHF
V: TRBV2; size: .; J: TRBJ2-1; D: TRBD2; DNA: TGTGCCAGCAGTGTGGGCGGGAGAGTGGGCAATGAGCAGTTCTTC; CDR3: CASSVGGRVGNEQFF
V: TRBV4-2; size: few; J: TRBJ2-3; D: .; DNA: TGTGCCAGCAGCCAAGAACAGGGAACTACAGATACGCAGTATTTT; CDR3: CASSQEQGTTDTQYF
V: TRBV6-5; size: .; J: TRBJ2-2; D: TRBD2; DNA: TGTGCCAGCAGTTACGGTCTAGCGGGGCACACCGGGGAGCTGTTTTTT; CDR3: CASSYGLAGHTGELFF
V: TRBV19; size: .; J: TRBJ2-7; D: .; DNA: TGTGCCAGTGCCACAGGGCCGTCCCCCTACGAGCAGTACTTC; CDR3: CASATGPSPYEQYF
V: TRBV7-9; size: .; J: TRBJ2-7; D: .; DNA: TGTGCCAGCAGCTTTAACCCTTCCTACGAGCAGTACTTC; CDR3: CASSFNPSYEQYF
V: TRBV6-5; size: once; J: TRBJ2-3; D: .; DNA: TGTGCCAGCAGTTACTCGCCCCTTTCCAGCACAGATACGCAGTATTTT; CDR3: CASSYSPLSSTDTQYF